The rows below give T cell receptor beta chains drawn from one sample of a study of memory CD8 T cells in hepatitis C reinfection. Assay used: immunoSEQ multiplex PCR; TCRdb lists only in-frame clones, some missing. This repertoire shows just over 50,000 clones, 89% found once; its top ten account for around 1%. Sequenced material: naive CD8+ T cells sorted from blood. The receptors stem from a young man with hepatitis C virus infection. CDR3s include the opening cysteine and the closing phenylalanine or tryptophan. A D gene is named only where the DNA matches it firmly. The size entry is marked missing in some rows and otherwise reads once, few, many or a size class.

clone_size,j_call,d_call,v_call,cdr3_length,cdr3_aa,cdr3_nt
once,TRBJ2-1,TRBD2,TRBV9,13,CASSLLGGGEQFF,TGTGCCAGCAGCCTCCTCGGGGGGGGTGAGCAGTTCTTC
-,TRBJ2-2,TRBD1,TRBV6-5,12,CASGTGTGELFF,TGTGCCAGCGGGACAGGGACCGGGGAGCTGTTTTTT
-,TRBJ1-4,TRBD1,TRBV9,15,CASSAWDSPNEKLFF,TGTGCCAGCAGCGCCTGGGACAGCCCTAATGAAAAACTGTTTTTT
-,TRBJ1-2,-,TRBV6-4,13,CASFHIAVKGYTF,TGTGCCAGCTTCCATATTGCGGTAAAAGGCTACACCTTC
-,TRBJ1-4,TRBD1,TRBV19,13,CASAAGGAEKLFF,TGTGCCAGTGCCGCAGGGGGAGCTGAAAAACTGTTTTTT
-,TRBJ2-1,TRBD1,TRBV28,15,CASRALSTGTGEQFF,TGTGCCAGCAGAGCCCTATCTACAGGGACAGGTGAGCAGTTCTTC
once,TRBJ2-4,TRBD2,TRBV27,14,CASSPGTSGNIQYF,TGTGCCAGCAGTCCCGGGACTAGCGGCAATATTCAGTACTTC
-,TRBJ2-1,TRBD1,TRBV7-9,15,CASSPTGGAYNEQFF,TGTGCCAGCAGCCCGACAGGGGGCGCCTACAATGAGCAGTTCTTC
medium-sized,TRBJ1-2,-,TRBV7-9,12,CASSLDGYGYTF,TGTGCCAGCAGCTTAGACGGTTATGGCTACACCTTC
-,TRBJ2-5,TRBD2,TRBV5-1,15,CASSLAERGAQTQYF,TGCGCCAGCAGCTTGGCCGAGCGGGGGGCCCAGACCCAGTACTTC
-,TRBJ2-4,TRBD1,TRBV7-9,16,CASTKGGTGLEDIQYF,TGTGCCAGCACAAAGGGCGGGACAGGGTTGGAGGACATTCAGTACTTC
-,TRBJ1-2,-,TRBV5-6,16,CASSLDRDFLNYGYTF,TGTGCCAGCAGCTTGGATCGGGATTTTCTGAACTATGGCTACACCTTC
-,TRBJ2-1,TRBD2,TRBV7-9,14,CASSSGGAGNEQFF,TGTGCCAGCAGCTCCGGGGGGGCCGGTAATGAGCAGTTCTTC
-,TRBJ2-7,-,TRBV9,14,CASSVEGESYEQYF,TGTGCCAGCAGCGTAGAGGGAGAATCCTACGAGCAGTACTTC
-,TRBJ2-1,-,TRBV28,12,CASTGFNNEQFF,TGTGCCAGCACCGGGTTTAACAATGAGCAGTTCTTC
-,TRBJ2-3,-,TRBV9,18,CASSAPDPGFSSTDTQYF,TGTGCCAGCAGCGCCCCGGACCCGGGATTCTCTAGCACAGATACGCAGTATTTT
once,TRBJ2-7,-,TRBV6-5,13,CASSYEYSYEQYF,TGTGCCAGCAGTTACGAGTACTCCTACGAGCAGTACTTC
-,TRBJ2-7,TRBD2,TRBV6-1,12,CAASGRDGEQYF,TGTGCCGCTAGCGGGAGGGACGGCGAGCAGTACTTC
-,TRBJ2-5,TRBD2,TRBV29-1,14,CSVEPSGGAETQYF,TGCAGCGTTGAACCTAGCGGGGGGGCCGAGACCCAGTACTTC
-,TRBJ2-1,TRBD2,TRBV7-7,17,CASSPEVPSGSYNEQFF,TGTGCTAGCAGCCCCGAGGTCCCTAGCGGGAGTTACAATGAGCAGTTCTTC
-,TRBJ2-7,TRBD2,TRBV27,16,CASSPGLAGGPHEQYF,TGTGCCAGCAGTCCGGGACTAGCGGGAGGGCCCCACGAGCAGTACTTC
once,TRBJ2-7,-,TRBV5-1,11,CASSLYSEQYF,TGCGCCAGCAGCTTATACTCCGAGCAGTACTTC
-,TRBJ2-7,-,TRBV7-2,14,CASSLQGLGTEQYF,TGTGCCAGCAGCTTGCAGGGGCTGGGTACGGAGCAGTACTTC
-,TRBJ2-1,TRBD1,TRBV19,15,CASKPDRGSYNEQFF,TGTGCCAGTAAGCCAGACAGGGGCTCCTACAATGAGCAGTTCTTC
-,TRBJ1-2,-,TRBV6-5,15,CASSYDTGANYGYTF,TGTGCCAGCAGTTACGACACGGGGGCTAACTATGGCTACACCTTC
-,TRBJ1-6,TRBD1,TRBV28,16,CASSLELDRVNSPLHF,TGTGCCAGCAGTTTAGAGCTGGACAGGGTTAACTCACCCCTCCACTTT
-,TRBJ1-2,-,TRBV7-9,15,CASSPIGLLPYGYTF,TGTGCCAGCAGCCCAATTGGGCTCCTTCCCTACGGCTACACCTTC
-,TRBJ2-2,TRBD1,TRBV19,15,CASSIGHRGTGELFF,TGTGCCAGTAGTATAGGTCACAGGGGAACCGGGGAGCTGTTTTTT
-,TRBJ1-1,-,TRBV11-3,14,CASSLWGENTEAFF,TGTGCCAGCAGCTTATGGGGGGAGAACACTGAAGCTTTCTTT
-,TRBJ2-3,TRBD2,TRBV19,16,CASSRLAGDRADTQYF,TGTGCCAGTAGCCGACTAGCGGGAGATAGGGCAGATACGCAGTATTTT
-,TRBJ2-2,-,TRBV19,14,CAISPGLNTGELFF,TGTGCCATCTCCCCGGGATTGAACACCGGGGAGCTGTTTTTT
-,TRBJ2-5,TRBD2,TRBV6-5,14,CASSESGGEETQYF,TGTGCCAGCAGCGAAAGCGGGGGGGAAGAGACCCAGTACTTC
-,TRBJ1-1,-,TRBV29-1,12,CSVDRGVTEAFF,TGCAGCGTTGATAGAGGAGTCACTGAAGCTTTCTTT
-,TRBJ2-7,TRBD1,TRBV6-5,12,CASSRTGVEQYF,TGTGCCAGCAGCCGCACAGGGGTCGAGCAGTACTTC
-,TRBJ2-2,-,TRBV6-5,14,CASSLAPNTGELFF,TGTGCCAGCAGCCTAGCGCCCAACACCGGGGAGCTGTTTTTT
-,TRBJ2-2,TRBD1,TRBV6-4,18,CASSEGTGLIQDTGELFF,TGTGCCAGCAGTGAGGGGACAGGGCTAATACAGGACACCGGGGAGCTGTTTTTT
-,TRBJ1-5,-,TRBV9,15,CASSVGGFGNQPQHF,TGTGCCAGCAGCGTAGGAGGGTTTGGCAATCAGCCCCAGCATTTT
few,TRBJ2-2,-,TRBV5-6,16,CASSLGEVANTGELFF,TGTGCCAGCAGCTTAGGCGAGGTGGCTAACACCGGGGAGCTGTTTTTT
-,TRBJ1-2,-,TRBV28,11,CASSLDSGYTF,TGTGCCAGCAGTTTAGACAGTGGCTACACCTTC
-,TRBJ2-1,TRBD2,TRBV28,15,CASIASSGSGNEQFF,TGTGCCAGCATCGCATCTAGCGGGAGCGGTAATGAGCAGTTCTTC
once,TRBJ2-2,TRBD1,TRBV13,15,CASSTTGANTGELFF,TGTGCCAGCAGCACGACAGGGGCAAACACCGGGGAGCTGTTTTTT
once,TRBJ2-1,TRBD1,TRBV5-1,16,CASSPQGQGSYNEQFF,TGCGCCAGCAGCCCGCAAGGACAGGGCTCCTACAATGAGCAGTTCTTC
-,TRBJ2-7,-,TRBV7-9,14,CASTSPSAPYEQYF,TGTGCCAGCACCTCGCCTAGCGCCCCCTACGAGCAGTACTTC
once,TRBJ2-7,-,TRBV6-6,15,CASSYSSGESYEQYF,TGTGCCAGCAGTTACTCGTCGGGAGAATCCTACGAGCAGTACTTC
few,TRBJ1-3,TRBD1,TRBV4-1,16,CASSERQGLLENTIYF,TGCGCCAGCAGCGAACGACAGGGTCTATTGGAAAACACCATATATTTT
-,TRBJ2-1,TRBD2,TRBV5-6,15,CASSLELAGDNEQFF,TGTGCCAGCAGCTTGGAACTAGCGGGGGACAATGAGCAGTTCTTC
-,TRBJ1-5,-,TRBV19,14,CASSIIQGGQPQHF,TGTGCCAGTAGTATAATCCAGGGTGGACAGCCCCAGCATTTT